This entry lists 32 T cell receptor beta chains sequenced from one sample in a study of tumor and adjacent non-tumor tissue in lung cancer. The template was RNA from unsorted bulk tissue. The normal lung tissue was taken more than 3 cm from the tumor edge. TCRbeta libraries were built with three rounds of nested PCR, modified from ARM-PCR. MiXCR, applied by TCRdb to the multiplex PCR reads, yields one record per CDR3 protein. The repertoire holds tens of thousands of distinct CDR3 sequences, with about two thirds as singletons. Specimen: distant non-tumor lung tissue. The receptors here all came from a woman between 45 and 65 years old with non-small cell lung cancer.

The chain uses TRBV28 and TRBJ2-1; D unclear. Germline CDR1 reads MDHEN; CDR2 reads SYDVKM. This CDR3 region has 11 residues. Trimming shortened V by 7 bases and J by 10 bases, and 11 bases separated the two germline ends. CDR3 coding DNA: TGTGCCAGCAACTATCAAGGAGAGCAGTTCTTC. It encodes CASNYQGEQFF.

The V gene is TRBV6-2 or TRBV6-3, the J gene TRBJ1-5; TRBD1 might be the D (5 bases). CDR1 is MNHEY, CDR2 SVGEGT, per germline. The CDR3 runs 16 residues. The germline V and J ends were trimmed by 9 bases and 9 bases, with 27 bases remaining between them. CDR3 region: CARSLTQGEYTRPQHF. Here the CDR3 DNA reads TGTGCCAGAAGCCTCACCCAAGGGGAGTACACTCGGCCCCAGCATTTT.

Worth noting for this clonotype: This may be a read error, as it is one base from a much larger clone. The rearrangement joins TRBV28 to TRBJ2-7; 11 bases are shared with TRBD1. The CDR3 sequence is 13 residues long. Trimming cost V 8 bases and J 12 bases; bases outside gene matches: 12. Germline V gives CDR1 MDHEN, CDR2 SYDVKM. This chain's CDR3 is CASLRGGQGVLYF. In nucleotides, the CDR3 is TGTGCCAGCCTCCGGGGGGGACAGGGGGTTCTGTACTTC.

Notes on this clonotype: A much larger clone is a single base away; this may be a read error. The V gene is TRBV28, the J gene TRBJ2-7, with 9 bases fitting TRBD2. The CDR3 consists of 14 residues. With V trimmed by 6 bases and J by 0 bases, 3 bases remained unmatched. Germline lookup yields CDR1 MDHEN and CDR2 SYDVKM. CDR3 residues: CASRDSGSSYEQYF. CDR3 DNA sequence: TGTGCCAGCAGGGATAGCGGGAGCTCCTACGAGCAGTACTTC.

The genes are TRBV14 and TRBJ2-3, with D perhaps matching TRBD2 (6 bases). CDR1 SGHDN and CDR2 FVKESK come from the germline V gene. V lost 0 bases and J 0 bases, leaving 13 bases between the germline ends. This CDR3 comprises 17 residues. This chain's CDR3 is CASSQDPVGTSTDTQYF. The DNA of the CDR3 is TGTGCCAGCAGCCAAGATCCAGTGGGGACTAGCACAGATACGCAGTATTTT.

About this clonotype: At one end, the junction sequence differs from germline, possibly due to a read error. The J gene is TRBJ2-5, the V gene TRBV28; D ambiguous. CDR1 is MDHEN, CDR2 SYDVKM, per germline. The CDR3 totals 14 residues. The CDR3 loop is CTSSLWQAEKTQCF. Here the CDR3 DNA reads TGTACCAGTAGTTTATGGCAGGCGGAGAAGACCCAGTGCTTC.

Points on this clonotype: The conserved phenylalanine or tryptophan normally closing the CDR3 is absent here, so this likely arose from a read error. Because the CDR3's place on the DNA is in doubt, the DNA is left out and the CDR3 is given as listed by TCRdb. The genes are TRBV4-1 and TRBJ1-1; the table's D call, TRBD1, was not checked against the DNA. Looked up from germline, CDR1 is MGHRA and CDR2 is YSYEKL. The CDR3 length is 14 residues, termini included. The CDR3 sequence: CASSHHPPQGEVFL.

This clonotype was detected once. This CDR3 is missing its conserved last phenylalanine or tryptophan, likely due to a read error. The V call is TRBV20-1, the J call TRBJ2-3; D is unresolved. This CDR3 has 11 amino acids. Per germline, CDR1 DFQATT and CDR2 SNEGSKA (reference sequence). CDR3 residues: CSATETDTQYL. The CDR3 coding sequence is TGTAGTGCTACGGAAACAGATACCCAGTATTTG.

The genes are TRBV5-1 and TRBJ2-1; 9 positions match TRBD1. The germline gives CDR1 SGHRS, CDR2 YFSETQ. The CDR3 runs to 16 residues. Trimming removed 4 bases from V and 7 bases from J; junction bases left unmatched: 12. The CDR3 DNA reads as TGCGCCAGCAGCCGCTACGGACAGGGGAATACGAATGAGCAGTTCTTC. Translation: CASSRYGQGNTNEQFF. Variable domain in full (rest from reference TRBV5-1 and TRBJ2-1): KAGVTQTPRYLIKTRGQQVTLSCSPISGHRSVSWYQQTPGQGLQFLFEYFSETQRNKGNFPGRFSGRQFSNSRSEMNVSTLELGDSALYLCASSRYGQGNTNEQFFGPGTRLTVL.

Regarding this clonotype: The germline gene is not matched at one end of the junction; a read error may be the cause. In nucleotides, the CDR3 is TGTGTCAGCAATCTTGGGGATGCGCAGTATTTT. Its translation: CVSNLGDAQYF. The chain combines TRBV6-5 with TRBJ2-3; no clear D gene. The CDR3 length is 11 residues. Germline V CDR1 and CDR2: MNHEY, SVGAGI.

This chain's CDR3 is CASSLTSGAVQETQYF. CDR3 nucleotides: TGTGCCAGCAGTTTAACGTCAGGGGCCGTGCAAGAGACCCAGTACTTC. The gene calls are TRBV12-3 or TRBV12-4 and TRBJ2-5, with D maybe TRBD1 (6 bases). Trimming left V 2 bases short and J 2 bases short, with 15 bases between. The CDR3 covers 16 residues.

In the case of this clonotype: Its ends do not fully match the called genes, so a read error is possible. The DNA for the CDR3 is TGTGCCTGGAGTCGACCGGGACAGGGCGTGGGGAACTATGGCTGCACCTTC. Its protein product is CAWSRPGQGVGNYGCTF. The chain links TRBV30 to TRBJ1-2; 9 positions agree with TRBD1. Looked up from germline, CDR1 is GTSNPN and CDR2 is SVGIG (reference sequence). CDR3 length: 17 amino acids.

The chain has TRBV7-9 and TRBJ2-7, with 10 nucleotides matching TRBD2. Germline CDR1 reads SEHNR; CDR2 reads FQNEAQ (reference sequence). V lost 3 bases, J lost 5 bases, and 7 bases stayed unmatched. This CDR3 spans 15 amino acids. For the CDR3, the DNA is TGTGCCAGCAGCTTCGGACTAGCGGTTACTGACGAGCAGTACTTC. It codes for CASSFGLAVTDEQYF.

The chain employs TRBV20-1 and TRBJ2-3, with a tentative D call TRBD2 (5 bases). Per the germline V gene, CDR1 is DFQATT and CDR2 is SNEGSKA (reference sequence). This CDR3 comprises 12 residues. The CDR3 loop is CRTSGSADTQYF. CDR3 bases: TGCAGAACTAGTGGGAGTGCAGATACGCAGTATTTT.

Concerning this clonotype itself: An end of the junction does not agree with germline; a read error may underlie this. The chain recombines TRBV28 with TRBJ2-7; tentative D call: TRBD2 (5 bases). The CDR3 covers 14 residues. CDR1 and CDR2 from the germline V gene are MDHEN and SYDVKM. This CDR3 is CTSSPSFGGVVQYF. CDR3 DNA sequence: TGTACCAGCAGTCCTTCATTCGGAGGCGTTGTGCAGTACTTC.

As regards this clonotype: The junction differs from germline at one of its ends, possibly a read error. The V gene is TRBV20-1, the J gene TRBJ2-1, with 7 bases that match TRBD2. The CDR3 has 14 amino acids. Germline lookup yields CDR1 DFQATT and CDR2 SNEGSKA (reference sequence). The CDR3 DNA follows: TGCAGTGCTAGAGATCAACTGGGGGGGAATGGGCAGTTATTC. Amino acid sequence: CSARDQLGGNGQLF.

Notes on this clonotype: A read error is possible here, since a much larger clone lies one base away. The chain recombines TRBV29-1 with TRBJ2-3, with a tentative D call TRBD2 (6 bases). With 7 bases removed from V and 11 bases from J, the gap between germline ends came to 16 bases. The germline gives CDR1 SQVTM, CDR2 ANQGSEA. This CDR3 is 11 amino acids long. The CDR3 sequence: CSDLFRTKQYF. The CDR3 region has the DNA TGCAGCGACTTGTTCAGGACTAAGCAGTATTTT.

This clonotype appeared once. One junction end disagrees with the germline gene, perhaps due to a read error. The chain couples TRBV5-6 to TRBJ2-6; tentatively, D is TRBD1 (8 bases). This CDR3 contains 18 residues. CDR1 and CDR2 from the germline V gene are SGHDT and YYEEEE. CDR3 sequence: CASSSGGQVIAEANVLTF. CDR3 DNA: TGTGCCAGCAGCTCGGGGGGACAGGTTATCGCTGAGGCCAATGTCCTGACTTTC.

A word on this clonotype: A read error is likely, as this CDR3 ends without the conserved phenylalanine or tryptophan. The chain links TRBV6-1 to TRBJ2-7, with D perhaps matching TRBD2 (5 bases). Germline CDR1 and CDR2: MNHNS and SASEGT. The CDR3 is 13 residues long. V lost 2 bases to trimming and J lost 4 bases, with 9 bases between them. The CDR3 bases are TGTGCCAGCAGTGAACTAGCTAAGTACGAGCAGTACTTA. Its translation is CASSELAKYEQYL.

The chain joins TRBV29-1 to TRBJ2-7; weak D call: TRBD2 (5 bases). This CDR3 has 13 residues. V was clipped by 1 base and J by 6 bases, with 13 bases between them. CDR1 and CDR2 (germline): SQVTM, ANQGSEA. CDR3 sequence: CSVEGGSLLEQYF. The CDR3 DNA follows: TGCAGCGTTGAAGGCGGGTCGTTGCTCGAGCAGTACTTC.

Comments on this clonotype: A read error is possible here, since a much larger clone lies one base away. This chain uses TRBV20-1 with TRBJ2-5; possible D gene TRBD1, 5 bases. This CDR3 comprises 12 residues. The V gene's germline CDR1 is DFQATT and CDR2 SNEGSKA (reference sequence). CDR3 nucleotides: TGCAGTGCTATCAGGGTCAAGGAGACCCAGCACTTC. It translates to CSAIRVKETQHF.

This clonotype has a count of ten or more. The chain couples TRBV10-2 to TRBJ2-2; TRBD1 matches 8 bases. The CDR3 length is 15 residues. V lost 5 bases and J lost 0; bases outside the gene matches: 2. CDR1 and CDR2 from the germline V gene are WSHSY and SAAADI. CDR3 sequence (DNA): TGCGCCAGCAGTTCACAGGGGGCGAACACCGGGGAGCTGTTTTTT. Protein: CASSSQGANTGELFF.

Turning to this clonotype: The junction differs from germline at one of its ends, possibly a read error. The CDR3 bases are TGCAGTACCCAGTACCAAGTGGTCCAAGAGACCCGGTACTTC. The encoded protein is CSTQYQVVQETRYF. The V gene is TRBV20-1, the J gene TRBJ2-5; D not resolved. The CDR3 extends over 14 amino acids. Germline values: CDR1 DFQATT, CDR2 SNEGSKA (reference sequence).

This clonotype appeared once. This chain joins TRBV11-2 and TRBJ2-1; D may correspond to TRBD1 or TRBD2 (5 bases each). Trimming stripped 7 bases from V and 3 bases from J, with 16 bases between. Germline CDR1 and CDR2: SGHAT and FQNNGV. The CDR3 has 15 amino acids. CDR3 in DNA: TGTGCCAGCAACAAAAGGGGAGAGGGCTACAATGAGCAGTTCTTC. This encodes CASNKRGEGYNEQFF.

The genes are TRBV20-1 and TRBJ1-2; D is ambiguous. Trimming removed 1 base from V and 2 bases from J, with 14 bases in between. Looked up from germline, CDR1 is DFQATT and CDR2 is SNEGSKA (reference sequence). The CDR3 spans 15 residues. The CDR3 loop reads CSARGSELSNYGYTF. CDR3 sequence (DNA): TGCAGTGCTAGAGGTTCCGAACTAAGCAACTATGGCTACACCTTC.

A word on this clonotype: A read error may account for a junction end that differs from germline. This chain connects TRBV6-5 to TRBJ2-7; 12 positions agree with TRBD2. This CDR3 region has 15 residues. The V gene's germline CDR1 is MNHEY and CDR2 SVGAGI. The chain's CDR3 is CGSSQTSGSPYEQYF. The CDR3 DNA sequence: TGTGGCAGCAGTCAGACTAGCGGGAGCCCCTACGAGCAGTATTTC.

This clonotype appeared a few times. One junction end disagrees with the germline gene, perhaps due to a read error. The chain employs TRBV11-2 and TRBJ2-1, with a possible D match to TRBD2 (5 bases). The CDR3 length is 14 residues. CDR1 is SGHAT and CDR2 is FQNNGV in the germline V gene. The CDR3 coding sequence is TGTGCCAGCAGTTTCCTAGCCCAATACAATGAGGAGCTCTTC. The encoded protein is CASSFLAQYNEELF.

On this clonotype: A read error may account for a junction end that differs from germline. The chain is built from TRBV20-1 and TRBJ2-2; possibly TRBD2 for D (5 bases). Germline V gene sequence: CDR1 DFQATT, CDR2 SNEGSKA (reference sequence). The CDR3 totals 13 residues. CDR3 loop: CSTSGVHAGELFF. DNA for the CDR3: TGCAGTACTAGTGGGGTCCACGCCGGGGAGCTGTTTTTT.

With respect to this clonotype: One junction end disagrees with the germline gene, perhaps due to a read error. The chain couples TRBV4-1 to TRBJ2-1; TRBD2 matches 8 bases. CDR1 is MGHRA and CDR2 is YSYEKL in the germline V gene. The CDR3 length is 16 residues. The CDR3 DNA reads TGCGTCAGCAGCCAACTGGGTAGCGGGGCCTACAATGAGCAGTTCTTC. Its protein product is CVSSQLGSGAYNEQFF.

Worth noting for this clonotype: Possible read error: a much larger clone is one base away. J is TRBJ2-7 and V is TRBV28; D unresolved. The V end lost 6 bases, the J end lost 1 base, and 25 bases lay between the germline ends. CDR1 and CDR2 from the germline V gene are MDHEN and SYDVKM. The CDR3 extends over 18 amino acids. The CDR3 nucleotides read TGTGCCAGCAGGGACCTCATTCTCGCGAGAAAAAGTTCCTACGAGCAGTACTTC. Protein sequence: CASRDLILARKSSYEQYF. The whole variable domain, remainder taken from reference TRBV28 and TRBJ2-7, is DVKVTQSSRYLVKRTGEKVFLECVQDMDHENMFWYRQDPGLGLRLIYFSYDVKMKEKGDIPEGYSVSREKKERFSLILESASTNQTSMYLCASRDLILARKSSYEQYFGPGTRLTVT.

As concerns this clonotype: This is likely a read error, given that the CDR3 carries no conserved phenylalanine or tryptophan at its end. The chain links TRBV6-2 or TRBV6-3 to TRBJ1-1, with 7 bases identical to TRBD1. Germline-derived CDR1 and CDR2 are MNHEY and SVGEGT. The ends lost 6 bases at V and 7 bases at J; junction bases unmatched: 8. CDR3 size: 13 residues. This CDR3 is CASRHRGFGEAFV. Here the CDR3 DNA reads TGTGCCAGCAGACACAGGGGTTTCGGTGAAGCTTTCGTT.

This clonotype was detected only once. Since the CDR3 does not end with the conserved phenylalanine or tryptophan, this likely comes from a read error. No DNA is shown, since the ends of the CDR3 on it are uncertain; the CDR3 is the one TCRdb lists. The CDR3: CASSSSRTGDRTQYL. J is TRBJ2-5 and V is TRBV11-3; no check of the table's D call, TRBD1, against the DNA was made. In germline, CDR1 is SGHNT, CDR2 YENEEA. The CDR3 spans 15 residues, counting both ends.